This TCR beta chain was recorded in a study of CD8 T cells in Susac syndrome. V was clipped by 4 bases and J by 2 bases, with 9 bases between them. This CDR3 spans 13 amino acids. Germline CDR1 reads GTSNPN; CDR2 reads SVGIG (reference sequence). The RNA, about 0.5 to 1 ug, was put through reverse transcription using random hexamers. Each CDR3 protein gets one entry after TCRdb re-called the immunoSEQ multiplex PCR reads with MiXCR. This repertoire shows some 200,000 distinct CDR3 sequences, 95% found once; its top ten account for about 0.17%. This receptor was identified in a human donor with Susac syndrome. J is TRBJ1-5 and V is TRBV30; D uncertain. Sequenced input: CD8+ T cells from PBMCs. The CDR3 loop is CAWMKLGNQPQHF. For the CDR3, the DNA is TGTGCCTGGATGAAGTTGGGCAATCAGCCCCAGCATTTT.